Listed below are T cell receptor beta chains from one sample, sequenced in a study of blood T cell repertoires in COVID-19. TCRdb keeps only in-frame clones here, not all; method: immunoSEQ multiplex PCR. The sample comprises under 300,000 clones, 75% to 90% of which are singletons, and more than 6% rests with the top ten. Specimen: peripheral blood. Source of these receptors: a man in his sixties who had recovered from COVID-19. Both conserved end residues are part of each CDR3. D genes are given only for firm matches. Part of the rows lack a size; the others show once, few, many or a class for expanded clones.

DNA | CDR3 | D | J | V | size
TGTGCCAGCCTCTACTCCGGGGACTATGGCTACACCTTC | CASLYSGDYGYTF | NA | TRBJ1-2 | TRBV2 | NA
TGTGCCAGCAGCCGACGACCTTTAGAGACTAGCGGGGGAGGTGAGCAGTTCTTC | CASSRRPLETSGGGEQFF | TRBD2 | TRBJ2-1 | TRBV7-9 | NA
TGTGCCAGCAGCCTCGCACTAGCGGGGGCCGCGAACACCGGGGAGCTGTTTTTT | CASSLALAGAANTGELFF | TRBD2 | TRBJ2-2 | TRBV5-6 | NA
TGTGCCAGCAGCCAAGTGGCGGGATACAATGAGCAGTTCTTC | CASSQVAGYNEQFF | NA | TRBJ2-1 | TRBV14 | NA
TGTGCCAGCAAGCGGGGGGGCCCAGATACGCAGTATTTT | CASKRGGPDTQYF | TRBD2 | TRBJ2-3 | TRBV6-5 | NA
TGCGCCAGCAGCCAAGAGTACTGGGACTCCAGGTACACCTTC | CASSQEYWDSRYTF | NA | TRBJ1-2 | TRBV4-1 | NA
TGCGCCAGCAGCCCCCGGACTACCTACAATGAGCAGTTCTTC | CASSPRTTYNEQFF | NA | TRBJ2-1 | TRBV5-1 | NA
TGTGCCAGCAGTGAGGTGAAAGAGCCCCAGCATTTT | CASSEVKEPQHF | NA | TRBJ1-5 | TRBV6-2/TRBV6-3 | NA
TGTGCCAGTAGTACAACCCCCCGGGACAGTAAAGGACAGCCCCAGCATTTT | CASSTTPRDSKGQPQHF | TRBD1 | TRBJ1-5 | TRBV19 | NA
TGTGCCAGCTCACCCCCCAGCCGCGGCACCGGGGAGCTGTTTTTT | CASSPPSRGTGELFF | NA | TRBJ2-2 | TRBV18 | NA
TGTGCCAGCAGTTTCTCTAGCGGGGGGGATCAAGAGACCCAGTACTTC | CASSFSSGGDQETQYF | TRBD2 | TRBJ2-5 | TRBV28 | NA
TGTGCCAGCAGCGTAGCGCGGGGCCTATCTAGCACAGATACGCAGTATTTT | CASSVARGLSSTDTQYF | NA | TRBJ2-3 | TRBV9 | NA
TGTGCCAGTTCCCCGTATAGCAATCAGCCCCAGCATTTT | CASSPYSNQPQHF | NA | TRBJ1-5 | TRBV19 | NA
TGTGCCAGCAGTCCCCCACAGGCCTCTGGGGGCTACACCTTC | CASSPPQASGGYTF | NA | TRBJ1-2 | TRBV6-5 | NA
TGCGCCAGCAGCCTCCTCGTGGGGGGAAAGACCCAGTACTTC | CASSLLVGGKTQYF | NA | TRBJ2-5 | TRBV5-1 | NA
TGTGCCAGCAGCTTAGGACAGGGGGCATACACTGAAGCTTTCTTT | CASSLGQGAYTEAFF | TRBD1 | TRBJ1-1 | TRBV5-6 | NA
TGCGCCAGCACCCAGGACAGCTCCGAGCAGTACTTC | CASTQDSSEQYF | NA | TRBJ2-7 | TRBV23-1 | NA
TGTGCCAGCACCAAGTGGGGTGGACAACCCAATCAGCCCCAGCATTTT | CASTKWGGQPNQPQHF | NA | TRBJ1-5 | TRBV2 | NA
TGTGCCAGCAGCTCTGCACAGGGGGGCTATGGCTACACCTTC | CASSSAQGGYGYTF | TRBD1 | TRBJ1-2 | TRBV7-2 | NA
TGTGCCAGCTCACTCCAGGAAAGCAATCAGCCCCAGCATTTT | CASSLQESNQPQHF | NA | TRBJ1-5 | TRBV18 | NA
TGTGCCAGCAGTCCCAATCAATTCCGGACAGAAAAAGAGACCCAGTACTTC | CASSPNQFRTEKETQYF | NA | TRBJ2-5 | TRBV27 | NA
TGTGCCACCAGTGACAACTCCAGGGTTGAGCAGTTCTTC | CATSDNSRVEQFF | NA | TRBJ2-1 | TRBV24-1 | few
TGTGCCAGATCCTTGGGGGACAGACACACAGATACGCAGTATTTT | CARSLGDRHTDTQYF | TRBD1 | TRBJ2-3 | TRBV5-3 | NA
TGTGCCAGCAGTTCCGGGGAGTATGGCTACACCTTC | CASSSGEYGYTF | NA | TRBJ1-2 | TRBV28 | once
TGTGCCTGGAGTAGGGAAGGGGATTCACCCCTCCACTTT | CAWSREGDSPLHF | NA | TRBJ1-6 | TRBV30 | NA
TGTGCCAGCAGCGCCAAAGGACGGACAGGGAGCTCCTACAATGAGCAGTTCTTC | CASSAKGRTGSSYNEQFF | TRBD1 | TRBJ2-1 | TRBV9 | NA
TGCGCCAGCAGTGGATCAGCATGGGGCGATACGCAGTATTTT | CASSGSAWGDTQYF | NA | TRBJ2-3 | TRBV10-1 | NA
TGTGCCTGGAGACCGGCCTTCGGAGGTGAAAAACTGTTTTTT | CAWRPAFGGEKLFF | NA | TRBJ1-4 | TRBV30 | NA
TGTGCCAGCAGCCTAGGGGGCTCGGGCTCCTATAATTCACCCCTCCACTTT | CASSLGGSGSYNSPLHF | TRBD1 | TRBJ1-6 | TRBV3-1/TRBV3-2 | once
TGCAGCGTTGAAGATTGGACTCAAGCCAAAAACATTCAGTACTTC | CSVEDWTQAKNIQYF | NA | TRBJ2-4 | TRBV29-1 | NA